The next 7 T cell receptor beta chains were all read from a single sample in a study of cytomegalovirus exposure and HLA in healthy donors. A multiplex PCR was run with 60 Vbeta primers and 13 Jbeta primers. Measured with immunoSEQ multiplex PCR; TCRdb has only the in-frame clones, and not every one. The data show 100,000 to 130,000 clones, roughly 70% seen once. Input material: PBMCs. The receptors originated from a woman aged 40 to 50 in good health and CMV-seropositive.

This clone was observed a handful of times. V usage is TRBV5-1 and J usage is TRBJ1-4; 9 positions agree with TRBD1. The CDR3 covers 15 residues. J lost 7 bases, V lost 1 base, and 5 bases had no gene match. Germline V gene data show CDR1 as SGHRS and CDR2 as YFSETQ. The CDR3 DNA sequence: TGCGCCAGCAGCTTGTCAGGGACAGGGATTGAAAAACTGTTTTTT. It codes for CASSLSGTGIEKLFF.

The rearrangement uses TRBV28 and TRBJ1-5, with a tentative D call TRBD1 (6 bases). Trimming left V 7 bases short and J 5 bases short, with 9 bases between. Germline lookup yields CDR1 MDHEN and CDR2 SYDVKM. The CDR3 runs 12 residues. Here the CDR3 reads CASKGGDQPQHF. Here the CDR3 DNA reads TGTGCCAGCAAAGGGGGAGATCAGCCCCAGCATTTT.

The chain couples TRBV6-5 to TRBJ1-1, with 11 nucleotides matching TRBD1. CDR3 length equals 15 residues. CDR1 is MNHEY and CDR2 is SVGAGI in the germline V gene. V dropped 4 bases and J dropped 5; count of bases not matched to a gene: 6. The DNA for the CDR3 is TGTGCCAGCAGTTCCCGGGACAGGGGGAGGACTGAAGCTTTCTTT. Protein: CASSSRDRGRTEAFF.

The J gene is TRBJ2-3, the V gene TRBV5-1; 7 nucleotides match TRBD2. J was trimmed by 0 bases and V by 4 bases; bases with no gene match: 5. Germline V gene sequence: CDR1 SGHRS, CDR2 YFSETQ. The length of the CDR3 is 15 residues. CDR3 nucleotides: TGCGCCAGCAGCCCCATGGGGGGGAGCACAGATACGCAGTATTTT. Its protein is CASSPMGGSTDTQYF.

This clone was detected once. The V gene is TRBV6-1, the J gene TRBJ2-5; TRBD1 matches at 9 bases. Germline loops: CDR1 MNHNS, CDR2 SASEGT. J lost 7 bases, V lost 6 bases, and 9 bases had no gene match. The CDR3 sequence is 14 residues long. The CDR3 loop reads CASSLQGASGTQYF. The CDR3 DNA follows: TGTGCCAGCAGCCTACAGGGGGCGAGTGGGACCCAGTACTTC.

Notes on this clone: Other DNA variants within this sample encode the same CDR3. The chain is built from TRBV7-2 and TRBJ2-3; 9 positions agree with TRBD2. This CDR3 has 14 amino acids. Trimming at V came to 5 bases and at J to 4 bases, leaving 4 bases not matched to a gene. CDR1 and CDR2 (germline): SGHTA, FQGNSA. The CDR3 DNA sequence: TGTGCCAGCAGCCCGGGGACTAGCCCAGATACGCAGTATTTT. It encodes CASSPGTSPDTQYF.

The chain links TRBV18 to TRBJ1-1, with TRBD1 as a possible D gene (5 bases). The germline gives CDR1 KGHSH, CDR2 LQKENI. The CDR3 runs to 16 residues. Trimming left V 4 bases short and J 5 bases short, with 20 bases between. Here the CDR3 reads CASSHGYRDSRTEAFF. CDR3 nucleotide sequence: TGTGCCAGCTCACATGGGTATAGAGACAGTCGGACTGAAGCTTTCTTT. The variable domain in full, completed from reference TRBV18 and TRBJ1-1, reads NAGVMQNPRHLVRRRGQEARLRCSPMKGHSHVYWYRQLPEEGLKFMVYLQKENIIDESGMPKERFSAEFPKEGPSILRIQQVVRGDSAAYFCASSHGYRDSRTEAFFGQGTRLTVV.